This T cell receptor (beta chain) was captured by sequencing in a study of T cells after yellow fever vaccination. Findings and limits, study-wide: Post-booster reappearance was seen for most primary-vaccination clones (roughly 96% CD4, around 88% CD8). Across the CD4 and CD8 compartments, a small share of clonotypes was present in both.

As concerns this clonotype: Its specificity is unknown.

A universal primer site and UMIs were added as TCR cDNA was made by 5'RACE template switching. TCRdb reprocessed the 5' RACE reads with MiXCR, giving one entry per CDR3 protein. Of hundreds of thousands of distinct CDR3 sequences listed, roughly 4.8% are singletons. CDR1 and CDR2 (germline): LGHDT, YNNKEL (reference sequence). The length of the CDR3 is 13 residues. With V trimmed by 5 bases and J by 4 bases, 4 bases remained unmatched. V usage is TRBV3-1 and J usage is TRBJ2-7, with 8 nucleotides matching TRBD1. Source: CD4+ T cells sorted from PBMCs, taken on the day of the yellow fever booster vaccination. This clonotype was sampled from a man younger than 35 who received the YFV17D yellow fever vaccine. CDR3 region: CASSRRQGYEQYF. Here the CDR3 DNA reads TGTGCCAGCAGCAGAAGACAGGGGTACGAGCAGTACTTC.